This T cell receptor (beta chain) is drawn from a study of tumor-infiltrating lymphocytes in oesophageal squamous cell carcinoma. TCRdb analysed the PCR reads with MiXCR anew, one entry per CDR3 protein. This sample yields about 10,000 distinct CDR3 sequences, of which approximately 64% are seen a single time; roughly a quarter belongs to the top ten. A word on this clonotype: At one boundary the junction diverges from the germline segment, which might be a read error.

This sequence originates from a female donor with esophageal squamous cell carcinoma. The sample was esophageal tumor tissue.

Here the CDR3 reads CASSLKLAGNTEQFF. Here the CDR3 DNA reads TGCGCCAGCAGCTTGAAGCTAGCGGGAAATACTGAGCAGTTCTTC. This chain connects TRBV5-5 to TRBJ2-3; TRBD2 matches 9 bases. The DNA end lines up better with TRBJ2-1; the J call may be wrong. The germline V gene has CDR1 SGHKS and CDR2 YYEKEE (reference sequence). The CDR3 loop spans 15 amino acids.